This T cell receptor (beta chain) was obtained from a study of control samples from healthy donors and cancer patients. The protocol was immunoSEQ multiplex PCR, while the TCRdb copy is restricted to in-frame clones and leaves out a portion. The top ten clones hold over 9.5% of a sample with about 98,000 clones, 70% to 80% of them seen once. Germline loops: CDR1 GTSNPN, CDR2 SVGIG (reference sequence). There are 15 residues in the CDR3. V was shortened by 2 bases and J by 4 bases, with 15 bases between the two germline ends. The V gene is TRBV30, the J gene TRBJ2-1; D ambiguous. This TCR came from a woman younger than 45 in good health. Specimen: blood. This CDR3 reads CAWSPRSGPYNEQFF. The CDR3 nucleotides read TGTGCCTGGAGTCCAAGGTCTGGTCCATACAATGAGCAGTTCTTC. Full variable domain (missing parts from reference TRBV30 and TRBJ2-1): SQTIHQWPATLVQPVGSPLSLECTVEGTSNPNLYWYRQAAGRGLQLLFYSVGIGQISSEVPQNLSASRPQDRQFILSSKKLLLSDSGFYLCAWSPRSGPYNEQFFGPGTRLTVL.